This T cell receptor (beta chain) was profiled in a study of blood T cell repertoires in COVID-19. For the study at large: COVID-19 samples from acute and convalescent phases originated in the United States, Italy and Spain. Sources were T cells, B-cell-depleted T cells, or PBMCs; the material itself was cDNA or gDNA.

CDR3 size: 15 residues. The V segment lost 1 base and the J segment 5 bases; nucleotides outside the gene matches: 4. Germline CDR1 and CDR2: SGHTA and FQGNSA. Authors' data handling: Amplified reference gene primers provided the basis for estimating nucleated cell counts. Sequencing was performed with immunoSEQ multiplex PCR; in TCRdb, only in-frame clones are kept and a portion is missing. That table supplies the V and J calls and clone size; D and trimming were determined from the DNA. The sample holds 200,000 to 300,000 clones, over 75% seen once. Recruited during active infection, patients (from Seattle) were subsequently followed longitudinally.

The sequenced material came from peripheral blood. The sequence came from a man aged 45-65 years with COVID-19, enrolled during active disease. The rearrangement joins TRBV7-2 to TRBJ2-2; TRBD2 aligns across 7 bases. The CDR3 is CASSLDSGPTGELFF. The CDR3 DNA is TGTGCCAGCAGCTTAGATAGCGGGCCAACCGGGGAGCTGTTTTTT.